This TCR beta chain is drawn from a study of cytomegalovirus exposure and HLA in healthy donors. Points from the study as a whole: The later analysis indicated that the majority of CMV-associated TCR beta chains appeared HLA-restricted. Per a prior analysis, the majority of TCR beta V segments were productive roughly 87% or roughly 30% of the time. One cluster of highly shared sequence variants probably arose as a sequencing artifact.

The germline gives CDR1 SEHNR, CDR2 FQNEAQ (reference sequence). With V trimmed by 5 bases and J by 0 bases, 5 bases remained unmatched. The CDR3 sequence is 15 residues long. On this clone: The antigen is undetermined.

60 Vbeta and 13 Jbeta primers were used in PCR. Only in-frame clones appear in the TCRdb table, and some are missing; sequencing was by immunoSEQ multiplex PCR. The table includes roughly 200,000 clones, about 81% detected once. The source material was PBMCs. The clonotype was recovered from a woman aged 40 to 55 in good health and CMV-seronegative. The V gene is TRBV7-9, the J gene TRBJ2-3; 7 bases map to TRBD1. CDR3 DNA sequence: TGTGCCAGCAGCCCCGGACAGGCTAGCACAGATACGCAGTATTTT. It translates to CASSPGQASTDTQYF.